The text below deals with one T cell receptor beta chain. The antigen remains undetermined. The data were obtained in a study of CD8+CD57+ T cells in acquired aplastic anemia. TCR beta VDJ combinations and CDR3 sequences were profiled from genomic DNA. TCRdb redid the calling of the reads with MiXCR, one entry per CDR3 protein. The sample has fewer than 80,000 distinct CDR3 sequences, roughly 72% seen once. General study results and limits: Patients and controls were not found to differ significantly in CD8+ Simpson's diversity.

CDR1 and CDR2 (germline): MDHEN, SYDVKM. The CDR3 has 14 residues. V gave up 5 bases and J gave up 0 bases, with 11 bases separating them. Patients chosen for sequencing had shown CD8+CD57+ cell expansion by flow cytometry. The sequenced sample was sorted CD4+, CD8+, or CD8+CD57+ T cells (not recorded which) from PBMCs. This receptor was obtained from a human donor with aplastic anemia. The V and J genes are TRBV28 and TRBJ2-7, with no clear D. The CDR3 DNA sequence: TGTGCCAGCAGTACGGGCATGGCCTCCTACGAGCAGTACTTC. Protein product: CASSTGMASYEQYF.